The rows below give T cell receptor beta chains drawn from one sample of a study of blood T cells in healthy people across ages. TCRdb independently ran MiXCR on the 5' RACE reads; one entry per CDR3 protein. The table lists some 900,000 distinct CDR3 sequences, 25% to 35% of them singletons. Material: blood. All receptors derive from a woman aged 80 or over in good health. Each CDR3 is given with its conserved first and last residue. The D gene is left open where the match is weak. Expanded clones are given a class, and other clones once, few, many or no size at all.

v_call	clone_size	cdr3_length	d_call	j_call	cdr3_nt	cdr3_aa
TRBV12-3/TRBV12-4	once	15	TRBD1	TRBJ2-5	TGTGCCAGCAGTGTTGGACAGGGGGTTCAAGAGACCCAGTACTTC	CASSVGQGVQETQYF
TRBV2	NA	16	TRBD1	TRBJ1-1	TGTGCCAGACCGGAAAGGGTCCAGGGGGCTTACACTGAAGCTTTCTTT	CARPERVQGAYTEAFF
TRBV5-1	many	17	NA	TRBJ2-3	TGCGCCAGCAGCCCCCGGGTCGGCGCGCGGAACACAGATACGCAGTATTTT	CASSPRVGARNTDTQYF
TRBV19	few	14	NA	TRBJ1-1	TGTGCCAGTAGTATGAGAGACAGAGGAACTGAAGCTTTCTTT	CASSMRDRGTEAFF
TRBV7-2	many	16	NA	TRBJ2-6	TGTGCCAGCACCCCATCGACAGCTACCGGGGCCAACGTCCTGACTTTC	CASTPSTATGANVLTF
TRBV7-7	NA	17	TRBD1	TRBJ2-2	TGTGCCAGCAGCTTATACCCGACAGGGGTTGGGACCGGGGAGCTGTTTTTT	CASSLYPTGVGTGELFF
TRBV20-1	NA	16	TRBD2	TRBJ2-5	TGCAGTGCTAGGGGCAGGGAGCGGGGGGTCCAAGAGACCCAGTACTTC	CSARGRERGVQETQYF
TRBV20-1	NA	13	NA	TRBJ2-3	TGCAGTGCTAGAAAGTATAGCAATCAGCCCCAGTATTTT	CSARKYSNQPQYF
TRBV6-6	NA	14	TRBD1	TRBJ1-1	TGTGCCAGCAGTTCCCGACAGGGGAGCGCTGAAGCTTTCTTT	CASSSRQGSAEAFF
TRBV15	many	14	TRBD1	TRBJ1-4	TGTGCCACCCTTCTGACAGGGACTAATGAAAAACTGTTTTTT	CATLLTGTNEKLFF
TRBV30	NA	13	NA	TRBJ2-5	TGTGCCTGGATCCCCCGGGGAGGCGAGACCCAGTACTTC	CAWIPRGGETQYF
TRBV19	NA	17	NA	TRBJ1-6	TGTGCCAGTAGTATAGGACAGTTGGGAGCCTATAATTCACCCCTCCACTTT	CASSIGQLGAYNSPLHF
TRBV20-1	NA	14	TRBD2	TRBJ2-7	TGCAGTGCTAGCCGACTAGCGGGAGGCTGGGAGCAGTACTTC	CSASRLAGGWEQYF
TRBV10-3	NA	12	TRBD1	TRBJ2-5	TGTGCCAGCACCGGGACAGGGCAGACCCAGTACTTC	CASTGTGQTQYF
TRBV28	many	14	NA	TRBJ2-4	TGTGCCAGCAGTTTATCGGGAATGGGGGGCATTCAGTACTTC	CASSLSGMGGIQYF
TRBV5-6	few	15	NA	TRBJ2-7	TGTGCCAGCACTCGCTTGCTAGCGAGTTCCTACGAGCAGTACTTC	CASTRLLASSYEQYF
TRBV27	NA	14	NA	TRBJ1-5	TGTGCCAGCAGTTTTTCCAGTGGGGAGCAGCCCCAGCATTTT	CASSFSSGEQPQHF
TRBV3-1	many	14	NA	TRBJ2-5	TGTGCCAGCAGCCAACTAGCGTACAAAGAGACCCAGTACTTC	CASSQLAYKETQYF
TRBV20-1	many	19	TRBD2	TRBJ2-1	TGCAGTGCTAGGCCGGGACTAGCAGCCGGCAAACTGAGAGACAATGAGCAGTTCTTC	CSARPGLAAGKLRDNEQFF
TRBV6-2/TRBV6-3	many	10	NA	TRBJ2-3	TGTGCCACTCGTCGGAGAACGCAGTATTTT	CATRRRTQYF
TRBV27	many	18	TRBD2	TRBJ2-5	TGTGCCAGCAGATTACCCCCTACTAGCGGGGGGAACAAAGAGACCCAGTACTTC	CASRLPPTSGGNKETQYF
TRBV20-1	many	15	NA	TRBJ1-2	TGCAGTGCTAGACAACAGGGTAATGTCGCCCATGGCTACACCTTC	CSARQQGNVAHGYTF
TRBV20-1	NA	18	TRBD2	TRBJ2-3	TGCAGTGCTAGAGGGTTAAGAGGAGCGGGGGGCCTGGCAGATACGCAGTATTTT	CSARGLRGAGGLADTQYF
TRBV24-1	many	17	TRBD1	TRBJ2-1	TGTGCCACCAGTGATTCGCCGGGACAGGGCCCCTACAATGAGCAGTTCTTC	CATSDSPGQGPYNEQFF
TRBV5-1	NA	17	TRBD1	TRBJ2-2	TGCGCCAGCAGTTCCGTTGACAGGGTATTTGTATCCGGGGAGCGGTTTTTT	CASSSVDRVFVSGERFF
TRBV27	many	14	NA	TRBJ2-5	TGTGCCAGCAGTTTAATTGGGGCAGTAGAGACCCAGTACTTC	CASSLIGAVETQYF
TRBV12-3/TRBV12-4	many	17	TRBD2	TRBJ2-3	TGTGCCAGCAGACCCAGCGGCCTAGCGGGCCCCACAGATACGCAGTATTTT	CASRPSGLAGPTDTQYF
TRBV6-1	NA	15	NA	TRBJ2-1	TGTGCCAGCAGTGCAAGACAGTCCACCTACAATGAGCAGTTCTTC	CASSARQSTYNEQFF
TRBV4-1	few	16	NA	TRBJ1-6	TGCGCCAGCAGCCAAGATTTTGGGGGTCGGAATTCACCCCTCCACTTT	CASSQDFGGRNSPLHF
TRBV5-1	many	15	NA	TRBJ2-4	TGCGCCAGCAGCTTAAGAACCACACCCGGGGACATTCAGTACTTC	CASSLRTTPGDIQYF
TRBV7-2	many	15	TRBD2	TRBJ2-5	TGTGCCAGCAGCTTAGTCGGGGGGGCCCTGGAGACCCAGTACTTC	CASSLVGGALETQYF
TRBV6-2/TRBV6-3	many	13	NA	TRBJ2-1	TGTGCCAGCAGTTACACAGGTATTAATGAGCAGTTCTTC	CASSYTGINEQFF
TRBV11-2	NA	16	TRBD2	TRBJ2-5	TGTACCGGCAGCCCAACGGCTAGCGGGGGCCAAGAGACCCAGTACTTC	CTGSPTASGGQETQYF
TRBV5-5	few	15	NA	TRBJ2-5	TGTGCCAGCAGCTGGGGCCAGGGCAATCAAGAGGCCCAGTACTTC	CASSWGQGNQEAQYF
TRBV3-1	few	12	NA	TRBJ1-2	TGTGCCAGCAGCCAGGTAGGGGCTGGCTACACCTTC	CASSQVGAGYTF
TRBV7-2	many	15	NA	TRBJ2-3	TGTGCCAGCAGGATAGATTCGTTGGGGAAAGCCTCGCAGTATTTT	CASRIDSLGKASQYF
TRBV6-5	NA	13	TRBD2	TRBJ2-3	TGTGCCAGCAGGAGCGGGGGAGCATATACGCAGTATTTT	CASRSGGAYTQYF